A single sample is the source of the 31 T cell receptor beta chains below, sequenced in a study of T-cell memory formation after mild COVID-19. One entry per CDR3 protein results from TCRdb running MiXCR on the 5' RACE reads. The data show about 400,000 distinct CDR3 sequences, more than 15% seen once. Sequenced: PBMCs or a T cell subset sorted from them (not recorded which). These receptors came from a man aged 18 to 30 who had mild COVID-19 (a few samples of this study predate the infection). Cell type and time point are not known.

This clonotype was seen a handful of times. The rearrangement links TRBV4-3 to TRBJ2-4, with 7 nucleotides matching TRBD2. With 4 bases clipped from V and 1 base from J, the junction kept 7 bases outside the gene matches. Germline assignment: CDR1 LGHNA and CDR2 YSLEER. This CDR3 contains 16 residues. CDR3 sequence reads: CASSPLLGGAKNIQYF. For the CDR3, the DNA is TGCGCCAGCAGCCCCTTACTCGGGGGGGCCAAAAACATTCAGTACTTC.

The table lists this clonotype with a count of one. The chain recombines TRBV5-1 with TRBJ2-7; unclear D gene. The CDR3 sequence is 10 residues long. Trimming left V 4 bases short and J 7 bases short, with 6 bases between. CDR1 is SGHRS and CDR2 is YFSETQ in the germline V gene. DNA for the CDR3: TGCGCCAGCAGCCCTGAGGAGCAGTACGTC. Its protein product is CASSPEEQYV.

This clonotype was detected only a few times. This chain joins TRBV4-2 and TRBJ2-5; 8 nucleotides align to TRBD1. V gave up 0 bases and J gave up 5 bases; unmatched junction bases: 8. The CDR3 consists of 16 residues. Germline loops: CDR1 LGHNA, CDR2 YNFKEQ. The CDR3 nucleotides are TGTGCCAGCAGCCAAGAGCCGGGACAGGATGGCGAGACCCAGTACTTC. It codes for CASSQEPGQDGETQYF.

Many counts were recorded for this clonotype. This chain links TRBV7-9 with TRBJ2-3, with D perhaps TRBD2 (5 bases). In germline, CDR1 is SEHNR, CDR2 FQNEAQ (reference sequence). This CDR3 contains 14 residues. Trimming cost V 2 bases and J 3 bases, with 9 bases left between them. The DNA of the CDR3 is TGTGCCAGCAGCTTACCGCGGGTAACAGATACGCAGTATTTT. Protein product: CASSLPRVTDTQYF.

This sequence joins TRBV6-5 and TRBJ1-2; 7 nucleotides align to TRBD1. The CDR3 spans 15 residues. Germline V CDR1 and CDR2: MNHEY, SVGAGI. With V trimmed by 8 bases and J by 0 bases, 9 bases remained unmatched. The CDR3 nucleotides are TGTGCCAGCTCCGGGACAGACGTAGCTAACTATGGCTACACCTTC. It specifies CASSGTDVANYGYTF.

This clonotype was counted between two and nine times. The chain links TRBV5-6 to TRBJ2-7; maybe TRBD2 (6 bases). V was cut by 1 base and J by 9 bases, with 11 bases left in between. CDR1 is SGHDT, CDR2 YYEEEE, per germline. The CDR3 has 12 amino acids. The CDR3 loop reads CASSLSARGQYF. CDR3 DNA sequence: TGTGCCAGCAGCTTGAGTGCGCGGGGGCAGTACTTC.

In this sample, this clonotype turned up a few times. V and J are TRBV19 and TRBJ2-3; no firm D call. The germline CDR1 and CDR2 sequences are LNHDA and SQIVND (reference sequence). The CDR3 is 13 amino acids. V lost 3 bases and J lost 4, with 8 bases in between. The CDR3 nucleotides are TGTGCCAGTAGTATTTTCGCGGCAGATACGCAGTATTTT. This sequence encodes CASSIFAADTQYF.

This clonotype was picked up a small number of times. A read error may account for a junction end that differs from germline. J is TRBJ2-5 and V is TRBV7-7; no firm D call. Germline V gene sequence: CDR1 SSHAT, CDR2 FNYEAQ (reference sequence). This CDR3 region has 14 residues. The CDR3 sequence: CASSSTRNQETQYF. CDR3 sequence (DNA): TGTGCTAGCAGCTCAACGAGGAATCAAGAGACCCAGTACTTC. The whole variable domain, filled in from reference TRBV7-7 and TRBJ2-5, reads GAGVSQSPRYKVTKRGQDVTLRCDPISSHATLYWYQQALGQGPEFLTYFNYEAQPDKSGLPSDRFSAERPEGSISTLTIQRTEQRDSAMYRCASSSTRNQETQYFGPGTRLLVL.

This clonotype has more than one count but fewer than ten. The genes are TRBV20-1 and TRBJ2-4; TRBD1 or TRBD2 may be the D gene (6 bases each). CDR3 size: 13 residues. Germline CDR1 DFQATT, CDR2 SNEGSKA (reference sequence). Trimming removed 4 bases at V and 7 bases at J, with 14 bases between. CDR3 in amino acids: CSATSGGWNIQYF. DNA of the CDR3: TGCAGTGCTACGTCCGGGGGCTGGAACATTCAGTACTTC.

This clonotype was counted at least ten times. Here the CDR3 reads CASSLEFNSPLHF. In nucleotides, the CDR3 is TGTGCCAGCAGTTTAGAATTCAATTCACCCCTCCACTTT. This chain connects TRBV12-3 or TRBV12-4 to TRBJ1-6; D not certain. Deletions cut 1 base from V and 7 bases from J, with 5 bases between. The CDR3 contains 13 residues.

The chain joins TRBV20-1 to TRBJ2-1, with D hard to call. Germline-derived CDR1 and CDR2 are DFQATT and SNEGSKA (reference sequence). The CDR3 is made up of 14 amino acids. Trimming pared 7 bases from V and 0 bases from J, leaving 13 bases between. The CDR3 sequence: CSGIESSSYNEQFF. The CDR3 coding sequence is TGCAGTGGAATTGAATCGAGCTCCTACAATGAGCAGTTCTTC.

This clonotype has only a few counts. The rearrangement links TRBV20-1 to TRBJ2-5; 12 bases are a match to TRBD2. The CDR3 has 16 residues. V gave up 3 bases and J gave up 5 bases; unmatched junction bases: 10. Germline V gives CDR1 DFQATT, CDR2 SNEGSKA (reference sequence). CDR3 nucleotides: TGCAGTGCTAGGGACCCTAGCGGGGGGGCGGGTGAGACCCAGTACTTC. This sequence encodes CSARDPSGGAGETQYF.

This clonotype was counted at least ten times. This chain joins TRBV7-2 and TRBJ2-7; 8 bases are shared with TRBD2. The CDR3 sequence is 14 residues long. Germline lookup yields CDR1 SGHTA and CDR2 FQGNSA. The ends lost 5 bases at V and 1 base at J; junction bases unmatched: 4. This CDR3 reads CASSIGGASYEQYF. As DNA, the CDR3 is TGTGCCAGCAGCATCGGGGGGGCGTCCTACGAGCAGTACTTC.

This clonotype occurred a few times. The chain links TRBV27 to TRBJ2-7, with TRBD1 matching over 8 bases. After removal of 6 bases from V and 8 bases from J, the junction contained 9 bases not matched to a gene. This CDR3 is 13 amino acids long. The V gene's germline CDR1 is MNHEY and CDR2 SMNVEV (reference sequence). The CDR3 here is CASSMTGADKQYF. CDR3 in DNA: TGTGCCAGCAGCATGACAGGGGCCGACAAGCAGTACTTC.

Points on this clonotype: Compared with germline, one end of the junction differs, possibly owing to a read error. This chain joins TRBV20-1 and TRBJ2-6, with a possible D match to TRBD1 (5 bases). Germline-derived CDR1 and CDR2 are DFQATT and SNEGSKA (reference sequence). The CDR3 has 14 residues. The CDR3 nucleotides are TGCAGTGCTAGTAGGGAAGGTGGGGCCAACGACCTGACTTTC. Amino acid sequence: CSASREGGANDLTF.

The chain couples TRBV3-1 to TRBJ2-1; D ambiguous. V was clipped by 0 bases and J by 1 base, with 10 bases between them. The CDR3 consists of 16 residues. The V gene's germline CDR1 is LGHDT and CDR2 YNNKEL (reference sequence). CDR3 protein: CASSQEYGRSYNEQFF. Here the CDR3 DNA reads TGTGCCAGCAGCCAAGAGTATGGGCGGTCCTACAATGAGCAGTTCTTC.

The rearrangement uses TRBV7-2 and TRBJ2-7; a weak D match, TRBD2 (5 bases). Germline lookup yields CDR1 SGHTA and CDR2 FQGNSA. V lost 0 bases and J lost 2, with 11 bases in between. This CDR3 has 15 residues. CDR3 region: CASSLASAGPYEQYV. The DNA of the CDR3 is TGTGCCAGCAGCTTAGCTAGTGCGGGTCCCTACGAGCAGTACGTC.

V is TRBV9 and J is TRBJ2-5; D is perhaps TRBD2 (5 bases). The CDR3 totals 14 residues. Trimming removed 0 bases at V and 5 bases at J, with 11 bases between. Germline V gene sequence: CDR1 SGDLS, CDR2 YYNGEE. For the CDR3, the DNA is TGTGCCAGCAGCGTAGCGGGGAATTGGGAGACCCAGTACTTC. It encodes CASSVAGNWETQYF.

The rearrangement joins TRBV18 to TRBJ2-1; no firm D call. Between the trimmed V and J ends, which lost 1 base and 7 bases, there was a span of 11 bases. Germline CDR1 KGHSH, CDR2 LQKENI. CDR3 size: 14 residues. Here the CDR3 reads CASSPRPQVNEQFF. The DNA for the CDR3 is TGTGCCAGCTCACCACGGCCTCAAGTAAATGAGCAGTTCTTC.

The rearrangement joins TRBV27 to TRBJ2-7; D is unresolved. Germline V lookup: CDR1 MNHEY, CDR2 SMNVEV (reference sequence). V lost 6 bases, J lost 5 bases, and 8 bases lay in between. The CDR3 covers 11 residues. The CDR3 region is CASSVGNEQYF. For the CDR3, the DNA is TGTGCCAGCAGCGTGGGGAACGAGCAGTACTTC.

This clonotype has more than one count but fewer than ten. The CDR3 nucleotides read TGTGCCAGCAGCTTAGCTCGCCTCGGGGGCCATGAGCAGTTCTTC. Its translation is CASSLARLGGHEQFF. This chain links TRBV7-2 with TRBJ2-1; D possibly uses TRBD1 or TRBD2 (6 bases each). Between the trimmed V and J ends, which lost 0 bases and 8 bases, there was a span of 14 bases. The CDR3 is 15 residues long. In germline, CDR1 is SGHTA, CDR2 FQGNSA.

The CDR3 spells CSASTPDSQQETQYF. CDR3 sequence (DNA): TGCAGTGCTAGCACCCCGGACAGCCAGCAAGAGACCCAGTACTTC. The genes are TRBV20-1 and TRBJ2-5; maybe TRBD1 (6 bases). CDR1 is DFQATT, CDR2 SNEGSKA, per germline (reference sequence). The CDR3 loop spans 15 amino acids. V was clipped by 3 bases and J by 2 bases, with 16 bases between them.

This clonotype showed up many times. J is TRBJ1-1 and V is TRBV20-1; no firm D call. This CDR3 is built from 14 residues. CDR1 is DFQATT and CDR2 is SNEGSKA in the germline V gene (reference sequence). V dropped 2 bases and J dropped 3 bases, with 13 bases sitting between them. The CDR3 sequence: CSARSTGRDTEAFF. The CDR3 DNA follows: TGCAGTGCTAGATCTACGGGTCGGGACACTGAAGCTTTCTTT.

This clonotype was seen more than once but under ten times. The V call is TRBV6-5, the J call TRBJ2-1; no reliable D call. V lost 10 bases and J 8 bases, leaving 9 bases between the germline ends. Germline V gives CDR1 MNHEY, CDR2 SVGAGI. This CDR3 has 10 amino acids. Written as DNA, the CDR3 is TGTGCCAAGCTAGTGGATGAGCAGTTCTTC. Translation gives CAKLVDEQFF.

The chain has TRBV10-3 and TRBJ2-1; D remains ambiguous. This CDR3 has 8 amino acids. Per germline, CDR1 ENHRY and CDR2 SYGVKD. Trimming pared 10 bases from V and 15 bases from J, leaving 10 bases between. CDR3 sequence reads: CATHTTFF. CDR3 nucleotides: TGTGCCACTCATACCACGTTCTTC.

This clonotype was seen a handful of times. The V gene is TRBV20-1, the J gene TRBJ2-3; TRBD2 is a possible D gene (5 bases). V was shortened by 5 bases and J by 4 bases, with 19 bases between the two germline ends. There are 15 residues in the CDR3. From germline, CDR1 is DFQATT and CDR2 SNEGSKA (reference sequence). CDR3 DNA sequence: TGCAGTGCTGGGCAGACTATTTTAGCCCCAGATACGCAGTATTTT. Translating gives CSAGQTILAPDTQYF.

V usage is TRBV7-3 and J usage is TRBJ2-5; D may correspond to TRBD1 or TRBD2 (5 bases each). Trimming stripped 2 bases from V and 5 bases from J, with 12 bases between. Germline CDR1 SGHTA, CDR2 FQGTGA. CDR3 size: 14 residues. CDR3 coding DNA: TGTGCCAGCAGCTTATCGGGGCCTCGGGAGACCCAGTACTTC. Its protein product is CASSLSGPRETQYF. The full variable domain, rest sourced from reference TRBV7-3 and TRBJ2-5, is GAGVSQTPSNKVTEKGKYVELRCDPISGHTALYWYRQSLGQGPEFLIYFQGTGAADDSGLPNDRFFAVRPEGSVSTLKIQRTERGDSAVYLCASSLSGPRETQYFGPGTRLLVL.

The chain is built from TRBV12-3 or TRBV12-4 and TRBJ1-4, with 8 bases that match TRBD1. With 4 bases clipped from V and 7 bases from J, the junction kept 8 bases outside the gene matches. The CDR3 totals 15 residues. CDR3 coding DNA: TGTGCCAGCAGTTGGTGGACAGGGCTTGGTGAAAAACTGTTTTTT. It specifies CASSWWTGLGEKLFF.

V and J are TRBV5-1 and TRBJ2-7; 7 bases agree with TRBD1. CDR1 is SGHRS and CDR2 is YFSETQ in the germline V gene. J lost 3 bases, V lost 0 bases, and 6 bases had no gene match. The CDR3 runs to 15 residues. CDR3 DNA: TGCGCCAGCAGCTTGGCCGGACAGGTTAACTACGAGCAGTACTTC. Translating gives CASSLAGQVNYEQYF.

This chain joins TRBV19 and TRBJ1-1; TRBD1 agrees at 9 bases. CDR3 length equals 15 residues. CDR1 is LNHDA, CDR2 SQIVND, per germline (reference sequence). J was trimmed by 1 base and V by 6 bases; bases with no gene match: 6. CDR3 sequence reads: CASRNRGRPNTEAFF. In DNA form, the CDR3 reads TGTGCCAGTAGGAACAGGGGGCGACCGAACACTGAAGCTTTCTTT.

The V gene is TRBV20-1, the J gene TRBJ1-1; D not certain. V lost 2 bases and J lost 5, with 15 bases in between. The germline CDR1 and CDR2 sequences are DFQATT and SNEGSKA (reference sequence). The CDR3 covers 14 residues. In DNA, the CDR3 is TGCAGTGCTAGATTTTCTGGGAGCGGAACTGAAGCTTTCTTT. Its protein product is CSARFSGSGTEAFF.